The T cell receptor (beta chain) described here comes from a study of neurological immune-mediated disorders. Study findings and constraints: The study found the most TCR clonal expansion in HTLV-1-associated myelopathy and the least in multiple sclerosis, below healthy controls.

This clonotype came up many times. Its target is not known. MiXCR, run by TCRdb on the 5' RACE reads, gives a single entry per CDR3 protein. The sample records some 66,000 distinct CDR3 sequences, roughly 3.2% being singletons. Germline CDR1 reads SNHLY; CDR2 reads FYNNEI. The CDR3 contains 15 residues. V was pared by 3 bases and J by 0 bases, with 11 bases between. Sequenced input: PBMCs. V and J are TRBV2 and TRBJ1-1; D not resolved. The receptor's source is a man in his forties or fifties with multiple sclerosis. In DNA, the CDR3 is TGTGCCAGCAGTGAGGAGGGCAGGATGAACACTGAAGCTTTCTTT. Encoded protein: CASSEEGRMNTEAFF.